The 28 T cell receptor beta chains below all came from one sample that was sequenced in a study of chemoradiotherapy in HPV16-positive cancers. Here immunoSEQ multiplex PCR was the method, and the copy in TCRdb shows in-frame clones only, minus some. Here the sample spans 30,000 to 35,000 clones, about 86% being singletons. The sequenced sample was blood, obtained from a patient who underwent chemoradiotherapy. The receptors come from a human donor with HPV-associated anogenital cancer.

The chain is built from TRBV27 and TRBJ2-3; 10 bases are shared with TRBD1. Germline V gene sequence: CDR1 MNHEY, CDR2 SMNVEV (reference sequence). The J segment lost 4 bases and the V segment lost 5 bases, leaving 9 bases of the junction unmatched. This CDR3 has 16 amino acids. The CDR3 DNA is TGTGCCAGCAGTGCCGGGACAGGGGAAACCCCAGATACGCAGTATTTT. Encoded protein: CASSAGTGETPDTQYF.

The gene calls are TRBV6-1 and TRBJ1-4; D possibly corresponds to TRBD1 (5 bases). This CDR3 spans 13 amino acids. With 6 bases removed from V and 7 bases from J, the gap between germline ends came to 12 bases. The V gene's germline CDR1 is MNHNS and CDR2 SASEGT. For the CDR3, the DNA is TGTGCCAGCAGAGACAGCGGCGTTGAAAAACTGTTTTTT. Its translation: CASRDSGVEKLFF.

This rearrangement joins TRBV10-1 to TRBJ1-1; 7 nucleotides match TRBD1. The germline gives CDR1 WNHNN, CDR2 SYGVQD (reference sequence). The J segment lost 7 bases and the V segment lost 8 bases, leaving 7 bases of the junction unmatched. This CDR3 region has 12 residues. The CDR3 DNA is TGCGCCAGCGCCATGACAGGGAGTGAAGCTTTCTTT. Protein product: CASAMTGSEAFF.

CDR3 in amino acids: CASSLMGQVSRGYEQYF. CDR3 nucleotide sequence: TGTGCCAGCAGCTTAATGGGGCAGGTCTCCCGTGGCTACGAGCAGTACTTC. The rearrangement joins TRBV7-2 to TRBJ2-7; TRBD1 is a possible D gene (5 bases). This CDR3 has 17 amino acids. V dropped 2 bases and J dropped 3 bases, with 20 bases sitting between them. CDR1 and CDR2 from the germline V gene are SGHTA and FQGNSA. The complete variable domain, with remaining parts taken from reference TRBV7-2 and TRBJ2-7, reads GAGVSQSPSNKVTEKGKDVELRCDPISGHTALYWYRQSLGQGLEFLIYFQGNSAPDKSGLPSDRFSAERTGGSVSTLTIQRTQQEDSAVYLCASSLMGQVSRGYEQYFGPGTRLTVT.

V and J are TRBV7-8 and TRBJ2-1, with D unresolved. CDR1 and CDR2 from the germline V gene are SGHVS and FQNEAQ. This CDR3 has 13 residues. V lost 1 base to trimming and J lost 5 bases, with 6 bases between them. CDR3 amino acids: CASSLGADNEQFF. CDR3 in DNA: TGTGCCAGCAGCTTAGGCGCAGACAATGAGCAGTTCTTC.

The J gene is TRBJ2-3, the V gene TRBV29-1; D ambiguous. The V end lost 1 base, the J end lost 1 base, and 6 bases lay between the germline ends. Germline V CDR1 and CDR2: SQVTM, ANQGSEA. The CDR3 runs to 13 residues. CDR3 in DNA: TGCAGCGTTGAAGTTCTCCGCACAGATACGCAGTATTTT. Translating it yields CSVEVLRTDTQYF.

The genes are TRBV5-7 and TRBJ1-2; 7 nucleotides line up with TRBD1. TRBV5-7 is known as an ORF, though its function is uncertain. This CDR3 has 14 residues. Germline trimming cut 0 bases from V and 2 bases from J; bases unmatched to any gene: 1. In DNA form, the CDR3 reads TGTGCCAGCAGCTTGGGACAGGGAAACTATGGCTACACCTTC. Its translation: CASSLGQGNYGYTF.

The chain has TRBV13 and TRBJ2-3; 7 bases line up with TRBD2. Germline CDR1 and CDR2: PRHDT and FYEKMQ (reference sequence). V dropped 5 bases and J dropped 6; count of bases not matched to a gene: 14. The CDR3 is made up of 16 amino acids. The DNA of the CDR3 is TGTGCCAGCAGCCCCGGCGGCGCGGGGGTTCAGGATACGCAGTATTTT. It specifies CASSPGGAGVQDTQYF.

The chain couples TRBV5-5 to TRBJ2-4; 9 bases map to TRBD1. The V segment lost 1 base and the J segment 13 bases; nucleotides outside the gene matches: 3. The CDR3 spans 12 residues. Germline V gene data show CDR1 as SGHKS and CDR2 as YYEKEE (reference sequence). The CDR3 reads CASSLLGTGQYF. CDR3 bases: TGTGCCAGCAGCTTGCTCGGGACAGGGCAGTACTTC.

J is TRBJ2-2 and V is TRBV27; a weak D match, TRBD1 (6 bases). The CDR3 spans 14 residues. The ends were cut back, 4 bases at V and 6 bases at J, with 12 bases in the middle. Germline V lookup: CDR1 MNHEY, CDR2 SMNVEV (reference sequence). CDR3 in DNA: TGTGCCAGCAGTTCCTACAGGGATGCCGGGGAGCTGTTTTTT. Residues: CASSSYRDAGELFF.

This chain's CDR3 is CASSPVGFTYEQYF. The DNA for the CDR3 is TGTGCCAGCTCCCCGGTGGGGTTTACATACGAGCAGTACTTC. This chain uses TRBV18 with TRBJ2-7; D ambiguous. This CDR3 spans 14 amino acids. V lost 6 bases and J lost 4, with 16 bases in between. The V gene's germline CDR1 is KGHSH and CDR2 LQKENI. Complete variable domain (other parts from reference TRBV18 and TRBJ2-7): NAGVMQNPRHLVRRRGQEARLRCSPMKGHSHVYWYRQLPEEGLKFMVYLQKENIIDESGMPKERFSAEFPKEGPSILRIQQVVRGDSAAYFCASSPVGFTYEQYFGPGTRLTVT.

The rearrangement uses TRBV11-1 and TRBJ1-1; tentatively, D is TRBD1 (5 bases). CDR1 is SGHAT and CDR2 is FQDESV in the germline V gene (reference sequence). CDR3 size: 13 residues. The V gene lost 3 bases and the J gene lost 4 bases, with 9 bases spanning the gap. CDR3 sequence reads: CASSFDSFTEAFF. CDR3 DNA: TGTGCCAGCAGCTTTGACAGTTTCACTGAAGCTTTCTTT.

The V and J genes are TRBV7-8 and TRBJ2-5; TRBD2 matches 10 bases. The junction had 6 bases not matched to a gene; V was cut back by 5 bases and J by 3 bases. Looked up from germline, CDR1 is SGHVS and CDR2 is FQNEAQ. This CDR3 has 15 amino acids. Here the CDR3 reads CASSKTGLAKETQYF. For the CDR3, the DNA is TGTGCCAGCAGCAAGACGGGACTAGCGAAAGAGACCCAGTACTTC.

Here the CDR3 reads CASTTGAVDTQYF. CDR3 nucleotide sequence: TGTGCCTCAACGACAGGGGCGGTGGATACGCAGTATTTT. The rearrangement uses TRBV19 and TRBJ2-3, with 8 bases aligning to TRBD1. Germline CDR1 is LNHDA and CDR2 is SQIVND (reference sequence). With V trimmed by 11 bases and J by 6 bases, 10 bases remained unmatched. The CDR3 contains 13 residues.

This chain connects TRBV11-3 to TRBJ2-3, with TRBD2 identical over 13 bases. Per the germline V gene, CDR1 is SGHNT and CDR2 is YENEEA. The CDR3 is 16 amino acids. With 5 bases clipped from V and 4 bases from J, the junction kept 6 bases outside the gene matches. The CDR3 coding sequence is TGTGCCAGCAGCCCCCAACTAGCGGGGGGGGCAGATACGCAGTATTTT. Translated: CASSPQLAGGADTQYF.

This clone was observed a few times. The chain has TRBV7-2 and TRBJ2-7; a possible D gene is TRBD1 (5 bases). Trimming took 5 bases from V and 1 from J, leaving 9 bases between them. This CDR3 contains 13 residues. Germline V lookup: CDR1 SGHTA, CDR2 FQGNSA. CDR3 loop: CASSPDRSYEQYF. Here the CDR3 DNA reads TGTGCCAGCAGCCCCGACAGATCCTACGAGCAGTACTTC.

The V and J genes are TRBV5-6 and TRBJ2-7, with TRBD1 matching 8 bases. This CDR3 spans 14 amino acids. Germline V lookup: CDR1 SGHDT, CDR2 YYEEEE. V was clipped by 5 bases and J by 7 bases; unmatched bases: 11. CDR3 in DNA: TGTGCCAGCAGGCAGGAAGGACAGGGCGGAGAGCAGTACTTC. Encoded protein: CASRQEGQGGEQYF. The entire variable domain, with the rest obtained from reference TRBV5-6 and TRBJ2-7, is as follows: DAGVTQSPTHLIKTRGQQVTLRCSPKSGHDTVSWYQQALGQGPQFIFQYYEEEERQRGNFPDRFSGHQFPNYSSELNVNALLLGDSALYLCASRQEGQGGEQYFGPGTRLTVT.

This sequence joins TRBV11-2 and TRBJ2-7, with D perhaps matching TRBD1 (5 bases). The germline V and J ends were trimmed by 4 bases and 2 bases, with 12 bases remaining between them. Germline V gene sequence: CDR1 SGHAT, CDR2 FQNNGV. The CDR3 is made up of 14 amino acids. The CDR3 here is CASSSGHLPYEQYF. The CDR3 coding sequence is TGTGCCAGCAGCTCCGGACACTTACCCTACGAGCAGTACTTC.

The chain combines TRBV10-2 with TRBJ2-5; 7 nucleotides align to TRBD1. The CDR3 totals 12 residues. Trimming cost V 6 bases and J 2 bases; bases outside gene matches: 0. Germline V CDR1 and CDR2: WSHSY, SAAADI. The CDR3 bases are TGCGCCAGCAGACAGGGGCAAGAGACCCAGTACTTC. It specifies CASRQGQETQYF.

The J gene is TRBJ2-7, the V gene TRBV2, with a possible D match to TRBD2 (6 bases). CDR3 size: 13 residues. Trimming cost V 11 bases and J 2 bases, with 16 bases left between them. Germline CDR1 is SNHLY and CDR2 is FYNNEI. The chain's CDR3 is CAVTPGETYEQYF. The CDR3 DNA is TGTGCCGTCACCCCGGGGGAAACCTACGAGCAGTACTTC. The full variable domain, completed using reference TRBV2 and TRBJ2-7, is EPEVTQTPSHQVTQMGQEVILRCVPISNHLYFYWYRQILGQKVEFLVSFYNNEISEKSEIFDDQFSVERPDGSNFTLKIRSTKLEDSAMYFCAVTPGETYEQYFGPGTRLTVT.

The chain combines TRBV4-1 with TRBJ1-1; possible D gene TRBD1, 6 bases. From germline, CDR1 is MGHRA and CDR2 YSYEKL. V lost 1 base and J 6 bases, leaving 18 bases between the germline ends. This CDR3 is 16 amino acids long. The CDR3 nucleotides read TGCGCCAGCAGCCAAGGAGCGAGGACAGAGGGTCCTGAAGCTTTCTTT. This encodes CASSQGARTEGPEAFF.

This sequence joins TRBV28 and TRBJ1-5; D ambiguous. CDR3 length equals 14 residues. The V and J ends lost 1 base and 2 bases respectively, with 6 bases between them. In germline, CDR1 is MDHEN, CDR2 SYDVKM. CDR3 region: CASSLSLGNQPQHF. The CDR3, as DNA: TGTGCCAGCAGTTTATCGCTGGGCAATCAGCCCCAGCATTTT.

This clone was recorded a few times. The chain uses TRBV7-6 and TRBJ1-1; no clear D gene. Deletions cut 2 bases from V and 4 bases from J, with 11 bases between. The CDR3 has 14 residues. From germline, CDR1 is SGHVS and CDR2 FNYEAQ. Here the CDR3 reads CASSLYGSSTEAFF. CDR3 nucleotides: TGTGCCAGCAGCTTATATGGGTCGAGCACTGAAGCTTTCTTT.

The rearrangement links TRBV18 to TRBJ1-1; 7 bases align to TRBD1. V shed 8 bases and J 7 bases; nucleotides not matched to a gene: 13. The CDR3 totals 14 residues. CDR1 KGHSH and CDR2 LQKENI come from the germline V gene. CDR3 in DNA: TGTGCCAGCGCCCGTGACAGGGTGACCGATGAAGCTTTCTTT. It yields the protein CASARDRVTDEAFF.

The chain is built from TRBV28 and TRBJ1-5, with 7 bases fitting TRBD1. With V trimmed by 3 bases and J by 7 bases, 6 bases remained unmatched. The CDR3 is 14 residues long. The germline V gene has CDR1 MDHEN and CDR2 SYDVKM. The DNA of the CDR3 is TGTGCCAGCAGTTTTTTACAGGGGACGCAGCCCCAGCATTTT. Translated, it gives CASSFLQGTQPQHF.

This clone showed up just once. The V and J genes are TRBV10-1 and TRBJ1-2; TRBD1 aligns across 12 bases. The germline gives CDR1 WNHNN, CDR2 SYGVQD (reference sequence). CDR3 length: 16 residues. J was trimmed by 7 bases and V by 11 bases; bases with no gene match: 17. The CDR3 spells CALKRTWDRGQSGYTF. In DNA, the CDR3 is TGCGCCTTGAAACGAACCTGGGACAGGGGGCAGAGTGGCTACACCTTC.

The chain links TRBV12-5 to TRBJ1-2; unclear D gene. This CDR3 spans 13 amino acids. V dropped 3 bases and J dropped 8 bases, with 13 bases sitting between them. The germline CDR1 and CDR2 sequences are LGHNT and FRNRAP. The CDR3: CASGFVAGQGYTF. DNA of the CDR3: TGTGCTAGTGGTTTCGTGGCAGGTCAGGGCTACACCTTC.

This clone came up a few times. The rearrangement links TRBV5-1 to TRBJ2-3; D is uncertain. The CDR3 covers 13 residues. V was trimmed by 1 base and J by 4 bases, leaving 7 bases between them. The germline CDR1 and CDR2 sequences are SGHRS and YFSETQ. The CDR3 sequence: CASSLRTADTQYF. In nucleotides, the CDR3 is TGCGCCAGCAGCTTGCGAACCGCAGATACGCAGTATTTT.